A selection of T cell receptor beta chains follows, all from one sample in a study of blood T cell repertoires in COVID-19. The data were produced by immunoSEQ multiplex PCR, yet TCRdb's version contains in-frame clones alone and is incomplete. Of tens of thousands of clones listed, around 86% are singletons. The specimen was peripheral blood. The receptors shown here come from a human donor with acute or convalescent COVID-19. The donor label of this sample is uncertain. The CDR3 runs from the conserved cysteine through the conserved F or W. Fields, in order: V gene, D gene, J gene, clone size, CDR3 protein. D genes are given only for firm matches. Clone size, where shown, is once, few, many, or a class for clones that have expanded.

TRBV12-1	NA	TRBJ2-5	once	CASSFARGEETQYF
TRBV4-1	NA	TRBJ2-5	few	CASSLRVGLGGQETQYF
TRBV7-8	NA	TRBJ2-5	NA	CASSLYEEETQYF
TRBV5-4	NA	TRBJ2-5	NA	CASSTSDLRGTQYF
TRBV7-2	NA	TRBJ2-2	NA	CASSRGQGGAGELFF
TRBV28	NA	TRBJ2-1	NA	CASSSQGYEQFF
TRBV7-2	NA	TRBJ2-7	NA	CASSLGSGPPYEQYF
TRBV5-1	NA	TRBJ2-3	NA	CASSPSGSPGDTQYF
TRBV6-5	TRBD1	TRBJ1-6	once	CASSYSRGGGSPLHF
TRBV4-2	TRBD1	TRBJ1-2	NA	CASGLTGKDYGYTF
TRBV5-1	TRBD1	TRBJ1-2	NA	CASSPDPQGAVLYGYTF
TRBV28	TRBD1	TRBJ1-4	NA	CASSSAGTGDGTNEKLFF
TRBV7-2	TRBD2	TRBJ2-4	NA	CASSLGVPTSGIGKYF
TRBV20-1	NA	TRBJ2-1	NA	CSASGTGKDYEQFF
TRBV19	TRBD2	TRBJ2-1	NA	CASSIGGLAGPISYNEQFF
TRBV7-2	TRBD1	TRBJ2-7	NA	CASSFRTGLSYEQYF
TRBV5-8	TRBD1	TRBJ2-6	NA	CVSSPRGQSSGANVLTF
TRBV11-2	TRBD1	TRBJ2-7	once	CASSPGTARSDEQYF
TRBV5-1	NA	TRBJ2-3	few	CASSFFDSGDTQYF
TRBV18	NA	TRBJ1-2	NA	CASSPGRGSSYGYTF
TRBV4-1	NA	TRBJ1-2	NA	CASSQDRTPMGYTF
TRBV3-1/TRBV3-2	TRBD2	TRBJ2-1	NA	CASSQSGGGYNEQFF
TRBV11-2	NA	TRBJ2-7	NA	CASSLGLEAYEQYF
TRBV15	NA	TRBJ1-2	NA	CATSRTDNSGGYTF
TRBV11-2	TRBD2	TRBJ2-5	few	CASSRTSGSETQYF
TRBV19	TRBD1	TRBJ1-5	NA	CASSIEGAGGSNQPQHF
TRBV29-1	NA	TRBJ2-1	NA	CSVDRVKEQFF
TRBV3-1/TRBV3-2	NA	TRBJ1-2	NA	CASSQAGLGGASQRTYGYTF
TRBV2	NA	TRBJ2-3	NA	CASRPITSTDTQYF
TRBV28	NA	TRBJ1-5	NA	CASSLGGPERPQHF
TRBV7-2	NA	TRBJ1-4	NA	CASSPAGDEKLFF
TRBV5-6	TRBD2	TRBJ2-7	once	CASTRTSGARGYEQYF
TRBV28	NA	TRBJ2-7	once	CASRGTSITYEQYF
TRBV15	NA	TRBJ1-5	NA	CATSTGLEQPQHF
TRBV3-1/TRBV3-2	TRBD1	TRBJ1-2	NA	CASSLQQGANYGYTF
TRBV5-1	TRBD1	TRBJ2-5	once	CASSLGGTVETQYF